The clone carrying this TCR beta chain was counted ten times or more. This record belongs to a study of blood T cell repertoires in COVID-19. Study information: Some COVID-19 samples were acute and others convalescent; all came from the United States, Italy and Spain. Sample material is recorded as cDNA or gDNA derived from T cells, B-cell-depleted T cells, or PBMCs.

Assay used: immunoSEQ multiplex PCR; TCRdb lists only in-frame clones, some missing. The sample shows 150,000 to 200,000 clones, around 80% of them seen only once. The CDR3 runs 14 residues. Germline V gives CDR1 MNHEY, CDR2 SMNVEV (reference sequence). Trimming shortened V by 2 bases and J by 6 bases, and 12 bases separated the two germline ends. The sequence was collected from a man in his 60s with acute or convalescent COVID-19. The sequenced material came from peripheral blood. The chain has TRBV27 and TRBJ2-3; no firm D call. The CDR3 is CASSLVAGDDTQYF. DNA for the CDR3: TGTGCCAGCAGTTTAGTGGCCGGAGATGATACGCAGTATTTT.